The 9 T cell receptor beta chains below come from one sample, sequenced in a study of blood T cell repertoires in COVID-19. The repertoire was sequenced with immunoSEQ multiplex PCR; TCRdb's copy has only in-frame clones and lacks some. The sample records over 200,000 clones, roughly 85% being singletons. The sequenced material came from peripheral blood. These receptors came from a woman in her 70s with active or convalescent COVID-19.

The V and J genes are TRBV11-2 and TRBJ1-4, with D possibly TRBD1 on 5 matching bases. Trimming shortened V by 0 bases and J by 8 bases, and 10 bases separated the two germline ends. The germline CDR1 and CDR2 sequences are SGHAT and FQNNGV. The CDR3 is 14 residues long. Here the CDR3 reads CASSLDSGGEKLFF. The DNA for the CDR3 is TGTGCCAGCAGCTTAGATTCGGGGGGAGAAAAACTGTTTTTT.

The V call is TRBV7-8, the J call TRBJ2-2, with 13 bases that match TRBD2. Trimming removed 2 bases from V and 6 bases from J; junction bases left unmatched: 3. The CDR3 extends over 16 amino acids. Germline V lookup: CDR1 SGHVS, CDR2 FQNEAQ. CDR3 sequence: CASSLTSGGAAGELFF. CDR3 nucleotide sequence: TGTGCCAGCAGCTTAACTAGCGGGGGGGCAGCCGGGGAGCTGTTTTTT.

The CDR3 spells CASSVIDREWYGYTF. The CDR3, as DNA: TGTGCCAGCAGCGTAATTGACAGGGAATGGTATGGCTACACCTTC. The genes are TRBV5-4 and TRBJ1-2, with 7 bases matching TRBD1. This CDR3 region has 15 residues. Germline lookup yields CDR1 SGHNT and CDR2 YYREEE (reference sequence). With V trimmed by 4 bases and J by 5 bases, 11 bases remained unmatched.

For this clone: Other DNA sequences in the same sample also yield this CDR3. The chain carries TRBV27 and TRBJ2-3; D possibly corresponds to TRBD2 (6 bases). The germline gives CDR1 MNHEY, CDR2 SMNVEV (reference sequence). This CDR3 comprises 14 residues. Trimming left V 5 bases short and J 0 bases short, with 9 bases between. CDR3 sequence: CASSPGLSTDTQYF. CDR3 coding DNA: TGTGCCAGCAGTCCCGGACTAAGCACAGATACGCAGTATTTT.

J is TRBJ1-1 and V is TRBV30, with 7 nucleotides matching TRBD1. Trimming took 2 bases from V and 3 from J; bases not matched to a gene: 6. Germline loops: CDR1 GTSNPN, CDR2 SVGIG (reference sequence). The CDR3 loop spans 14 amino acids. CDR3 residues: CAWSHGQADTEAFF. Written as DNA, the CDR3 is TGTGCCTGGAGTCACGGACAGGCGGACACTGAAGCTTTCTTT.

This chain links TRBV5-4 with TRBJ2-2; 10 bases align to TRBD2. Germline CDR1 is SGHNT and CDR2 is YYREEE (reference sequence). The trim removed 2 bases at V and 4 bases at J, leaving 2 bases unmatched. There are 15 residues in the CDR3. CDR3 bases: TGTGCCAGCAGCTTCGGGACTAGCGTCACCGGGGAGCTGTTTTTT. Amino acids: CASSFGTSVTGELFF.

This sequence joins TRBV2 and TRBJ1-2; 8 bases are a match to TRBD1. V lost 5 bases, J lost 6 bases, and 11 bases stayed unmatched. The germline CDR1 and CDR2 sequences are SNHLY and FYNNEI. The CDR3 sequence is 15 residues long. Here the CDR3 reads CASSINQGARNGYTF. The CDR3 bases are TGTGCCAGCAGTATCAACCAGGGGGCCAGGAATGGCTACACCTTC.

The chain has TRBV3-1 (or the pseudogene TRBV3-2) and TRBJ1-4; the match to TRBD1 covers 8 bases. Germline V gene sequence: CDR1 LGHDT, CDR2 YNNKEL (reference sequence). V was clipped by 3 bases and J by 8 bases; unmatched bases: 5. The CDR3 has 14 amino acids. DNA of the CDR3: TGTGCCAGCAGCCACCAGGGGGCCACGGAAAAACTGTTTTTT. This gives the protein CASSHQGATEKLFF.

About this clone itself: Other nucleotide sequences in the sample specify the same CDR3. The chain has TRBV5-1 and TRBJ2-2; 7 bases align to TRBD1. Germline V CDR1 and CDR2: SGHRS, YFSETQ. With 4 bases clipped from V and 0 bases from J, the junction kept 3 bases outside the gene matches. The CDR3 sequence is 15 residues long. CDR3 residues: CASSPGTANTGELFF. CDR3 nucleotide sequence: TGCGCCAGCAGCCCCGGGACAGCGAACACCGGGGAGCTGTTTTTT.